The entry below describes one T cell receptor (beta chain). Its cognate antigen has yet to be identified. Per-nucleotide qualities are absent, and no much larger clonotype sits a single base away. V is reduced by 10 bases and J by 5 bases, leaving a spacing of 10 bases between them. Reading the germline V gene (reference sequence) gives CDR1 LNHDA and CDR2 SQIVND. Spanning cysteine to phenylalanine, the CDR3 consists of 11 amino acids. Only the CDR3 portion is preserved as DNA: 33 bases, with reading frame beginning at the first base. The sample comes from a study of T-cell memory formation after mild COVID-19 (dated by TCRdb to the early 2020s). Context from the whole study: TCR sequence clusters from the two donors were found to be largely donor specific. In a couple of donors, T-cell clones that expanded and contracted after mild COVID-19 were tracked by sequencing TCRalpha and TCRbeta repertoires over time. Two young, previously healthy adult volunteers, one female and one male, were included in the cohort. Here is what the overall study found, with its caveats: Whether the second-wave clones peaking on day 37 were SARS-CoV-2 specific was not confirmed. Contracting CD4+ clones were found mainly in CM and EM memory subsets, while CD8+ clones were enriched in EMRA. Clones that contracted from day 15 to 85 showed balanced CD4/CD8 phenotypes, whereas a second wave of clones that expanded from day 15 to 37 leaned towards CD4+. The detection of some responding clones in pre-infection memory suggests that pre-existing cross-reactive memory T cells joined the SARS-CoV-2 response. Only two mild cases were covered in the study, and larger cohorts including severe cases with pre-infection samples were considered necessary.

Instrument used: Illumina NovaSeq 6000. Using 5'RACE with constant-segment primers, TCRalpha and TCRbeta cDNA libraries were constructed, with sample barcodes and unique molecular identifiers added in the process. RNA was extracted from every sample with Trizol reagent. Amplification of the libraries took two PCR steps, and the second step added a second sample barcode plus Illumina TruSeq adapters. Sequencing of libraries was performed on an Illumina NovaSeq with 2 x 150 bp paired-end reads. The authors' pipeline ran thus. With migec v1.2.7, reads were demultiplexed and then collapsed into UMI-guided consensus sequences. With mixcr v2.1.11, UMI consensuses were aligned to TRA and TRB V and J templates and assembled into clonotypes. A clonotype was counted as expanded or contracted only if both edgeR and NoisET called the change significant, with noise models trained on biological replicates. For edgeR calls, the cutoffs were a false discovery rate-adjusted p below 0.01 and a log2 fold-change threshold of 1. As an exploratory analysis of dynamics, max-normalized trajectories of the 1000 most abundant clonotypes were examined by PCA with hierarchical clustering. Separately sequenced CD4+ and CD8+ repertoires were used to assign the CD4 or CD8 phenotype of responding clones. TCRdb reprocessing: public reads trimmed at Q25 with fastp, clones called with MiXCR, in-frame beta chains kept. Under each unique CDR3 protein, matching rows form one entry showing the most common genes and DNA. These V and J calls derive from TCRdb rather than the authors' analysis. Within this sample are hundreds of thousands of distinct CDR3 sequences, with over 25% of them counted one time only. Together, the top ten hold roughly 13% of the sample.

Ficoll-Paque density gradient centrifugation was used to isolate PBMCs. The sequence was collected from an adult woman who had mild COVID-19 (a few samples of this study predate the infection). The sample titles of this study are shuffled in the database, so cell type and time point are left out; the donor was told from shared clones. Rearrangement joined TRBV19 to TRBJ2-3, with TRBD2 as a weak D call on 5 bases. The specimen sequenced was PBMCs or a T cell subset sorted from them (not recorded which). The nucleotide sequence reads TGTGCCACGTTTCGGGGAGATACGCAGTATTTT. Translated, it gives CATFRGDTQYF.